Only a few counts were recorded for the clone carrying this TCR beta chain. Its antigen is undetermined. The entry originates in a study of T cell responses to AZD1222 COVID-19 vaccine. The study, taken as a whole, reports: It was only after the peak T cell response that any repertoires were sampled. Among the donors, most were white British and more were female, and clonal diversity was possibly underestimated.

Libraries were prepared by immunoSEQ multiplex PCR; TCRdb keeps only in-frame clonotypes and omits some of them. The profile covers around 140,000 clones, with more than 85% appearing a single time and around 5% taken by the ten largest. The CDR3 covers 14 residues. The germline V gene has CDR1 SGHRS and CDR2 YFSETQ. Trimming pared 3 bases from V and 1 base from J, leaving 10 bases between. The source is an adult in good health. The chain joins TRBV5-1 to TRBJ1-1; D gene unclear. This specimen consisted of peripheral blood, obtained on day 0 of AZD1222 vaccination. CDR3 in amino acids: CASSSGSENTEAFF. The CDR3 DNA reads as TGCGCCAGCAGCTCAGGATCAGAGAACACTGAAGCTTTCTTT.